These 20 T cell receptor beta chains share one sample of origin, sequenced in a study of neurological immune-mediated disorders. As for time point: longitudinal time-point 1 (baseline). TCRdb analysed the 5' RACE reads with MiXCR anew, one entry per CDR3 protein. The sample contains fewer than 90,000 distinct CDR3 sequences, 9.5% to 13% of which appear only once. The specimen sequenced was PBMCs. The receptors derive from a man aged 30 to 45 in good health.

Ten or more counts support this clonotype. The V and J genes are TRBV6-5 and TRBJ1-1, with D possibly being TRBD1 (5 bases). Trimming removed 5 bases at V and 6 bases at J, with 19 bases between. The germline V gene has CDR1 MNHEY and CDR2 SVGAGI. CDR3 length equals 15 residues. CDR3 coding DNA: TGTGCCAGCAGTCCGGGACGTCTTAGATTCGCTGAAGCTTTCTTT. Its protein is CASSPGRLRFAEAFF.

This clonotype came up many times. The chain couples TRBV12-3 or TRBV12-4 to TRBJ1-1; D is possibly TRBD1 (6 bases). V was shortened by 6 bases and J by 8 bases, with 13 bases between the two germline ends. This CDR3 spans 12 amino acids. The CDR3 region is CASSSTGLEAFF. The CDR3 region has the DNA TGTGCCAGCAGCAGCACAGGGTTAGAAGCTTTCTTT.

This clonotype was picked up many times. The CDR3 region has the DNA TGTGCCTGGTCGACGGGGAGCCGGAATAGCAATCAGCCCCAGCATTTT. Translated: CAWSTGSRNSNQPQHF. V and J are TRBV30 and TRBJ1-5; unclear D gene. CDR1 is GTSNPN, CDR2 SVGIG, per germline (reference sequence). The CDR3 spans 16 residues. V lost 5 bases to trimming and J lost 0 bases, with 17 bases between them. Full variable domain (remainder filled in from reference TRBV30 and TRBJ1-5): SQTIHQWPATLVQPVGSPLSLECTVEGTSNPNLYWYRQAAGRGLQLLFYSVGIGQISSEVPQNLSASRPQDRQFILSSKKLLLSDSGFYLCAWSTGSRNSNQPQHFGDGTRLSIL.

CDR3 nucleotide sequence: TGTGCCATCAGGGACCGGGGCCTAAATCAGCCCCAGCATTTT. This codes for CAIRDRGLNQPQHF. The chain uses TRBV10-3 and TRBJ1-5, with D possibly matching TRBD1 (5 bases). Germline-derived CDR1 and CDR2 are ENHRY and SYGVKD. CDR3 size: 14 residues. With 6 bases removed from V and 4 bases from J, the gap between germline ends came to 13 bases.

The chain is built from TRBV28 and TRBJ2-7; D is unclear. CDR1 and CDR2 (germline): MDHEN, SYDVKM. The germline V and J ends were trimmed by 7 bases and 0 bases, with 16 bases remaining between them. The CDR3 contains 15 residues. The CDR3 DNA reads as TGTGCCAGCACCACCTCAGCTGAGAGCTCCTACGAGCAGTACTTC. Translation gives CASTTSAESSYEQYF. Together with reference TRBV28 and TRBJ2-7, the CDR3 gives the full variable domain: DVKVTQSSRYLVKRTGEKVFLECVQDMDHENMFWYRQDPGLGLRLIYFSYDVKMKEKGDIPEGYSVSREKKERFSLILESASTNQTSMYLCASTTSAESSYEQYFGPGTRLTVT.

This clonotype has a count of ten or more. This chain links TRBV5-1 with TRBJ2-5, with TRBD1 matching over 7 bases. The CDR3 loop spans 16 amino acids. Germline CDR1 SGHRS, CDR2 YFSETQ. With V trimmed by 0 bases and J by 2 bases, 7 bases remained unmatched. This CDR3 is CASSLEGGGWQETQYF. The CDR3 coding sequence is TGCGCCAGCAGCTTGGAAGGGGGCGGCTGGCAAGAGACCCAGTACTTC.

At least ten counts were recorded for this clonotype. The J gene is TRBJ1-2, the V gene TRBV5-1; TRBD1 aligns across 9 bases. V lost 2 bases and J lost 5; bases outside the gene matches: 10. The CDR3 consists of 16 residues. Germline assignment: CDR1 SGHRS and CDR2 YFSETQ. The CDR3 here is CASSLDDRGETYGYTF. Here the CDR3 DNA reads TGCGCCAGCAGCTTAGATGACAGGGGGGAGACTTATGGCTACACCTTC.

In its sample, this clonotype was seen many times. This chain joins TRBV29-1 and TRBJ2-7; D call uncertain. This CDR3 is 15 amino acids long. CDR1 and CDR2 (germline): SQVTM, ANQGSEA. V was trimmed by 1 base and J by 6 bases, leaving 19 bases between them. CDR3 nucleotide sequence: TGCAGCGTTGAAGGTGTAGGTACCCATTTTGGCGAGCAGTACTTC. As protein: CSVEGVGTHFGEQYF.

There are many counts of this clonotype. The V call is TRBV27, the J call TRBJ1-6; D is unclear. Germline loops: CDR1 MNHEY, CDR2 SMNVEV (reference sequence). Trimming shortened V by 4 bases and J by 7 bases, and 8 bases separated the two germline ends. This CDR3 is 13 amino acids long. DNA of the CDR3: TGTGCCAGCAGTTGGGAAACGAATTCACCCCTCCACTTT. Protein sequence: CASSWETNSPLHF.

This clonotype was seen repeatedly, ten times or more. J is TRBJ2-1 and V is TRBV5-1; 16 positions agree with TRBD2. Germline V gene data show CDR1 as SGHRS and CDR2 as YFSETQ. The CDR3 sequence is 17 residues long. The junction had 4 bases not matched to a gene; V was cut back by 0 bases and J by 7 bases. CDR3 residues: CASSLGPGLAGGNEQFF. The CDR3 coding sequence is TGCGCCAGCAGCTTGGGGCCGGGACTAGCGGGAGGGAATGAGCAGTTCTTC.

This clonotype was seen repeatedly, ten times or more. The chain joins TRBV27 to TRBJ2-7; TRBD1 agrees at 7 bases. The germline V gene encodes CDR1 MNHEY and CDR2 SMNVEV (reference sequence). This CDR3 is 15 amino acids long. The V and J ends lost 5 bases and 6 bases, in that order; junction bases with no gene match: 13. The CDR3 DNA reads TGTGCCAGCAGTGCGTTGACAGGGACCCTAACCGAGCAGTACTTC. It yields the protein CASSALTGTLTEQYF.

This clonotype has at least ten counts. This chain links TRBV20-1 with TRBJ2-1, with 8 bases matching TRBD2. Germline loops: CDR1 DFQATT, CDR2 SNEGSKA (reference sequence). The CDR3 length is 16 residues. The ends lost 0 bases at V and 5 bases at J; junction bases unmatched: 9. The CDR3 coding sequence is TGCAGTGCTAGAGATAAAAGCGGGAGCCCTCACAATGAGCAGTTCTTC. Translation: CSARDKSGSPHNEQFF.

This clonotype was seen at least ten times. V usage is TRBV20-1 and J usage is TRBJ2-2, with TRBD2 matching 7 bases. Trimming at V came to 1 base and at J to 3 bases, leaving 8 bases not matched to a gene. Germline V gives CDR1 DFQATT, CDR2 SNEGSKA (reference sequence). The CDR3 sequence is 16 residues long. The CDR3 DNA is TGCAGTGCTAGAGTAGCGGGCGCGTCATACACCGGGGAGCTGTTTTTT. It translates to CSARVAGASYTGELFF.

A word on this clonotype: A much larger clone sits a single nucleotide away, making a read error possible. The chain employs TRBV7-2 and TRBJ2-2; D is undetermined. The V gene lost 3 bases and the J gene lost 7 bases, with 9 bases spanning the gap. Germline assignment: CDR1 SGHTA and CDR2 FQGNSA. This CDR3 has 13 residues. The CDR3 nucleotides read TGTGCCAGCAGCTTCGGGTTACACGGGGAGCTGTTTTTT. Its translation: CASSFGLHGELFF. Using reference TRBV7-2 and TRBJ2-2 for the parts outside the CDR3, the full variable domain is GAGVSQSPSNKVTEKGKDVELRCDPISGHTALYWYRQSLGQGLEFLIYFQGNSAPDKSGLPSDRFSAERTGGSVSTLTIQRTQQEDSAVYLCASSFGLHGELFFGEGSRLTVL.

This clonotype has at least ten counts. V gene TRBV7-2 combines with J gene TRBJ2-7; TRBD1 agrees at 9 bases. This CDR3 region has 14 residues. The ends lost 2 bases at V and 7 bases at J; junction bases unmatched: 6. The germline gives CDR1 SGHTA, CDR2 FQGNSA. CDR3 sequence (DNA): TGTGCCAGCAGCTTATGGGGGACAGGGCAAGAGCAGTACTTC. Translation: CASSLWGTGQEQYF. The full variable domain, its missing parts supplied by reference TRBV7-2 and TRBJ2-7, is GAGVSQSPSNKVTEKGKDVELRCDPISGHTALYWYRQSLGQGLEFLIYFQGNSAPDKSGLPSDRFSAERTGGSVSTLTIQRTQQEDSAVYLCASSLWGTGQEQYFGPGTRLTVT.

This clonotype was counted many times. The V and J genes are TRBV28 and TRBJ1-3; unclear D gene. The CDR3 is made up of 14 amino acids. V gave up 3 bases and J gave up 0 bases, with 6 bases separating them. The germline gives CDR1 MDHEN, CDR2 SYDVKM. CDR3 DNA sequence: TGTGCCAGCAGTTTGGAGTTCTCTGGAAACACCATATATTTT. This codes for CASSLEFSGNTIYF.

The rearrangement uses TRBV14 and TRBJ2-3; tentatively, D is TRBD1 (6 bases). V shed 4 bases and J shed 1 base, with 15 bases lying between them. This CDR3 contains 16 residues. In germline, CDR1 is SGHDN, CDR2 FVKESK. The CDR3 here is CASSPRGFRRTDTQYF. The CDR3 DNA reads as TGTGCCAGCAGCCCCAGGGGATTCCGTCGCACAGATACGCAGTATTTT.

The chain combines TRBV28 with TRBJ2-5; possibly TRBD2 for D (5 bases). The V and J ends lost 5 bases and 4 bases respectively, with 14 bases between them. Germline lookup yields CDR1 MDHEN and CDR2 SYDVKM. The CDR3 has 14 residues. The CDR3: CASSPSSVGETQYF. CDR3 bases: TGTGCCAGCAGTCCTAGCTCGGTGGGAGAGACCCAGTACTTC.

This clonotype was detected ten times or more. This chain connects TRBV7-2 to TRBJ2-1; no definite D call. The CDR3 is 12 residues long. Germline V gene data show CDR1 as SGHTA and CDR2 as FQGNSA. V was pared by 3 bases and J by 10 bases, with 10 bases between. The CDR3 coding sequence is TGTGCCAGCAGCTTCCCCCCATCAGAGCAGTTCTTC. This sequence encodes CASSFPPSEQFF.

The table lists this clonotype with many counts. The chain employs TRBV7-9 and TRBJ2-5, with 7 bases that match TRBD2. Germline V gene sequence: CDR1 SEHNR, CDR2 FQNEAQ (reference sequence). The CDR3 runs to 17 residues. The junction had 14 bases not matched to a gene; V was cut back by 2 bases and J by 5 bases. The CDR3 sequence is CASSLLEGLPVGETQYF. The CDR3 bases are TGTGCCAGCAGCTTACTCGAGGGACTACCGGTGGGGGAGACCCAGTACTTC.